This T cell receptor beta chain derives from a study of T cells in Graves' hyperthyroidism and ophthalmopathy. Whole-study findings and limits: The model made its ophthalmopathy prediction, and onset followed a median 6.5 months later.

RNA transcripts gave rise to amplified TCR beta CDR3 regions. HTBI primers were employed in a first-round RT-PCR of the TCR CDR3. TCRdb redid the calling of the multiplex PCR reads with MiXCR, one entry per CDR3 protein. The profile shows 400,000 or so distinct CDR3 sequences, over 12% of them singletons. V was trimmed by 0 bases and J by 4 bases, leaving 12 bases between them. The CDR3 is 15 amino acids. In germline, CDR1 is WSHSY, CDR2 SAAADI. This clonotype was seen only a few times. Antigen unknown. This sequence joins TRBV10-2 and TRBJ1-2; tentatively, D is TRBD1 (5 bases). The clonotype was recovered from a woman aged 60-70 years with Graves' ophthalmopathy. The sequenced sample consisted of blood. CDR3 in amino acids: CASSESREGPYGYTF. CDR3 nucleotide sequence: TGCGCCAGCAGTGAGTCTAGGGAGGGACCCTATGGCTACACCTTC.